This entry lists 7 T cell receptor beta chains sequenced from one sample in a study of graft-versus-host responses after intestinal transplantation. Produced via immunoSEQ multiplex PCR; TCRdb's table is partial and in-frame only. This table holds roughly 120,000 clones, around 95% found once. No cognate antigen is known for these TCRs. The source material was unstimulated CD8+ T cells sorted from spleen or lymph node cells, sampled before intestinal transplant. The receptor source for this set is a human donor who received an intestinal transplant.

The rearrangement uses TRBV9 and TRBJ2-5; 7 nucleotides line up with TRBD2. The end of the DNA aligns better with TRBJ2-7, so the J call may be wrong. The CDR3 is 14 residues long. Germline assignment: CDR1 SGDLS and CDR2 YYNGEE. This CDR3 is CASSASGISYEQYF. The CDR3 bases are TGTGCCAGCAGCGCTAGCGGTATCTCCTACGAGCAGTACTTC.

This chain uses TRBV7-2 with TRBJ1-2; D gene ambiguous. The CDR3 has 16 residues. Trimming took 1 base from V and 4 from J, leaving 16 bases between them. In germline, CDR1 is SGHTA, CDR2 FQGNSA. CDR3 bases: TGTGCCAGCAGCTTAGGGGTGGCACCTTCCCCCTATGGCTACACCTTC. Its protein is CASSLGVAPSPYGYTF.

The CDR3 nucleotides read TGTGCCAGCAGTTACTCGGGCGCTAAAGCTTTCTTT. It is translated as CASSYSGAKAFF. The rearrangement links TRBV6-6 to TRBJ1-1; D not certain. The germline V and J ends were trimmed by 0 bases and 9 bases, with 8 bases remaining between them. Germline CDR1 is MNHNY and CDR2 is SVGAGI (reference sequence). The CDR3 loop spans 12 amino acids.

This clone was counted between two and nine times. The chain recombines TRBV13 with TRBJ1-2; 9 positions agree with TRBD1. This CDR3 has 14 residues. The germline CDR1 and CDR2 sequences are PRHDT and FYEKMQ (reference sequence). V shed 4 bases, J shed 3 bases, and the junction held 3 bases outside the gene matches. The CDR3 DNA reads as TGTGCCAGCAGCTCCGGGACAGGGCACTATGGCTACACCTTC. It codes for CASSSGTGHYGYTF. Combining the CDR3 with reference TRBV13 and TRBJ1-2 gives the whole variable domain AAGVIQSPRHLIKEKRETATLKCYPIPRHDTVYWYQQGPGQDPQFLISFYEKMQSDKGSIPDRFSAQQFSDYHSELNMSSLELGDSALYFCASSSGTGHYGYTFGSGTRLTVV.

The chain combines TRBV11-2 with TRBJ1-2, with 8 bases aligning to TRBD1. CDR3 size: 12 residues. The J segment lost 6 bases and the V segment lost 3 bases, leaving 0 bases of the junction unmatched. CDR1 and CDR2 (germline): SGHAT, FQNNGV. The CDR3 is CASSLDRDGYTF. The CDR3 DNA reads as TGTGCCAGCAGCTTGGACAGGGATGGCTACACCTTC.

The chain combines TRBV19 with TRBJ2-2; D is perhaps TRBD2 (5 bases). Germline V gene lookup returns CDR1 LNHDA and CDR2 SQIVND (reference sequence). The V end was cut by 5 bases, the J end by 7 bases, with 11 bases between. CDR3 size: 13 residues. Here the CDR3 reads CASSSSEGGELFF. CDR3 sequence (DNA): TGTGCCAGTAGTTCGAGCGAGGGCGGGGAGCTGTTTTTT.

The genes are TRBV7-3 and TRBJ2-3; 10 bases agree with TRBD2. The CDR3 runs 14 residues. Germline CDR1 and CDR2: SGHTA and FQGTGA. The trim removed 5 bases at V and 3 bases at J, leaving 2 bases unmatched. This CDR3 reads CASSLGLATDTQYF. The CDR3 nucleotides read TGTGCCAGCAGCCTGGGACTAGCGACAGATACGCAGTATTTT.